Each of the 27 T cell receptor beta chains below was sequenced from the same sample in a study of T cells in Graves' hyperthyroidism and ophthalmopathy. Amplified TCR beta CDR3 regions came from RNA transcripts. The HTBI primer set drove a first-round RT-PCR of the TCR CDR3. In TCRdb, the multiplex PCR reads were re-called with MiXCR into one record per CDR3 protein. The table lists fewer than 350,000 distinct CDR3 sequences, around 15% of them singletons. Sequences were obtained from blood. The source of these receptors is a woman in her forties or fifties with Graves' hyperthyroidism that later progressed to Graves' ophthalmopathy.

This clonotype has a count of ten or more. This chain's CDR3 is CSATMGTDTQYF. In DNA form, the CDR3 reads TGCAGTGCGACGATGGGCACAGATACGCAGTATTTT. The chain combines TRBV20-1 with TRBJ2-3; D remains ambiguous. V shed 6 bases and J shed 1 base, with 8 bases lying between them. This CDR3 contains 12 residues. CDR1 and CDR2 from the germline V gene are DFQATT and SNEGSKA (reference sequence).

The V and J genes are TRBV5-1 and TRBJ2-2, with 7 bases identical to TRBD1. V dropped 2 bases and J dropped 3; count of bases not matched to a gene: 4. The CDR3 runs to 15 residues. Germline loops: CDR1 SGHRS, CDR2 YFSETQ. In DNA, the CDR3 is TGCGCCAGCAGCTTACAGGGGCTGGACACCGGGGAGCTGTTTTTT. It specifies CASSLQGLDTGELFF.

The chain employs TRBV4-1 and TRBJ1-4; D uncertain. There are 14 residues in the CDR3. CDR1 and CDR2 from the germline V gene are MGHRA and YSYEKL. Between the trimmed V and J ends, which lost 4 bases and 8 bases, there was a span of 14 bases. CDR3 nucleotide sequence: TGCGCCAGCAGCCTCCGGGTACTTGGCGAAAAACTGTTTTTT. It translates to CASSLRVLGEKLFF.

The chain is built from TRBV28 and TRBJ2-1; TRBD2 matches 12 bases. Unmatched junction bases numbered 11, after V lost 4 bases and J lost 1 base. This CDR3 is 19 amino acids long. The V gene's germline CDR1 is MDHEN and CDR2 SYDVKM. CDR3 sequence: CASSSPRLAGEGSYNEQFF. CDR3 bases: TGTGCCAGCAGTTCACCCCGACTAGCGGGAGAAGGATCCTACAATGAGCAGTTCTTC.

There are many counts of this clonotype. The gene calls are TRBV20-1 and TRBJ2-7; D uncertain. Deletions cut 8 bases from V and 5 bases from J, with 13 bases between. There are 11 residues in the CDR3. Germline V gene sequence: CDR1 DFQATT, CDR2 SNEGSKA (reference sequence). For the CDR3, the DNA is TGCAGTCCCAGGTCCGCGGACGAGCAGTACTTC. The encoded protein is CSPRSADEQYF.

This clonotype has ten or more counts. CDR3 in amino acids: CASSAAGVWTEAFF. The CDR3 region has the DNA TGTGCCAGCAGCGCCGCGGGGGTGTGGACTGAAGCTTTCTTT. The genes are TRBV11-2 and TRBJ1-1, with D possibly TRBD1 on 5 matching bases. The V end was cut by 5 bases, the J end by 5 bases, with 15 bases between. This CDR3 spans 14 amino acids. Germline-derived CDR1 and CDR2 are SGHAT and FQNNGV.

A note on this clonotype: Possible read error: a much larger clone is one base away. The V and J genes are TRBV12-3 or TRBV12-4 and TRBJ2-1; D possibly corresponds to TRBD1 (5 bases). The CDR3 extends over 11 amino acids. The CDR3 DNA reads TGTGCCAGCAGTACGGACAATGAGCAGCTCTTC. It is translated as CASSTDNEQLF.

In its sample, this clonotype was seen many times. The gene calls are TRBV6-1 and TRBJ1-2; tentative D call: TRBD1 (5 bases). In germline, CDR1 is MNHNS, CDR2 SASEGT. Trimming shortened V by 0 bases and J by 2 bases, and 7 bases separated the two germline ends. CDR3 size: 14 residues. CDR3 sequence: CASSEAKGNYGYTF. In nucleotides, the CDR3 is TGTGCCAGCAGTGAAGCAAAGGGGAACTATGGCTACACCTTC.

The V and J genes are TRBV5-1 and TRBJ2-2; unclear D gene. The germline gives CDR1 SGHRS, CDR2 YFSETQ. V was trimmed by 2 bases and J by 6 bases, leaving 17 bases between them. This CDR3 is 16 amino acids long. The CDR3 region has the DNA TGCGCCAGCAGCTTAACAGCGCAGAGCCCCTCCGGGGAGCTGTTTTTT. Encoded protein: CASSLTAQSPSGELFF.

This clonotype was observed once. The rearrangement joins TRBV6-2 or TRBV6-3 to TRBJ1-1; possible D gene TRBD1, 5 bases. The CDR3 length is 13 residues. Germline V gene lookup returns CDR1 MNHEY and CDR2 SVGEGT. The ends were cut back, 5 bases at V and 4 bases at J, with 11 bases in the middle. In DNA, the CDR3 is TGTGCCAGCAGTCCAGCAGGGTTCACTGAAGCTTTCTTT. This translates into CASSPAGFTEAFF.

This clonotype was detected ten times or more. The CDR3: CASSYRSEQFF. CDR3 DNA sequence: TGTGCCAGCAGCTACAGATCTGAGCAGTTCTTC. The V call is TRBV11-2, the J call TRBJ2-1; no clear D gene. CDR1 is SGHAT and CDR2 is FQNNGV in the germline V gene. With 4 bases removed from V and 9 bases from J, the gap between germline ends came to 7 bases. The CDR3 is made up of 11 amino acids. Complete variable domain (other parts from reference TRBV11-2 and TRBJ2-1): EAGVAQSPRYKIIEKRQSVAFWCNPISGHATLYWYQQILGQGPKLLIQFQNNGVVDDSQLPKDRFSAERLKGVDSTLKIQPAKLEDSAVYLCASSYRSEQFFGPGTRLTVL.

This clonotype was seen ten or more times. The chain recombines TRBV28 with TRBJ2-3; no clear D gene. The CDR3 totals 12 residues. CDR1 is MDHEN and CDR2 is SYDVKM in the germline V gene. The V and J ends lost 7 bases and 2 bases respectively, with 7 bases between them. CDR3 DNA sequence: TGTGCCAGCAAAAAGAACACAGATACGCAGTATTTT. Amino acid sequence: CASKKNTDTQYF.

This clonotype came up a few times. The CDR3 spells CASSHRDFYNEQFF. CDR3 bases: TGCGCCAGCAGCCACCGGGACTTTTACAATGAGCAGTTCTTC. V gene TRBV5-1 combines with J gene TRBJ2-1; D possibly corresponds to TRBD2 (6 bases). From germline, CDR1 is SGHRS and CDR2 YFSETQ. The V gene lost 4 bases and the J gene lost 4 bases, with 12 bases spanning the gap. The CDR3 covers 14 residues.

In its sample, this clonotype was seen many times. This chain joins TRBV18 and TRBJ2-7; 9 nucleotides align to TRBD1. The CDR3 is 14 residues long. CDR1 and CDR2 from the germline V gene are KGHSH and LQKENI. V was clipped by 3 bases and J by 6 bases; unmatched bases: 6. The CDR3 DNA is TGTGCCAGCTCACCCAGAGGGACAGGGTTCGAGCAGTACTTC. Translated, it gives CASSPRGTGFEQYF. Together with reference TRBV18 and TRBJ2-7, the CDR3 gives the full variable domain: NAGVMQNPRHLVRRRGQEARLRCSPMKGHSHVYWYRQLPEEGLKFMVYLQKENIIDESGMPKERFSAEFPKEGPSILRIQQVVRGDSAAYFCASSPRGTGFEQYFGPGTRLTVT.

The gene calls are TRBV5-1 and TRBJ1-6, with D possibly TRBD1 on 6 matching bases. Germline CDR1 is SGHRS and CDR2 is YFSETQ. The CDR3 spans 14 residues. Trimming removed 6 bases from V and 8 bases from J, with 15 bases in between. The CDR3 DNA follows: TGCGCCAGCAACCCAGGGGAGAAAGATTCACCCCTCCACTTT. This translates into CASNPGEKDSPLHF.

The chain recombines TRBV9 with TRBJ2-5, with no clear D. The V and J ends lost 4 bases and 2 bases respectively, with 12 bases between them. The CDR3 has 14 amino acids. Per the germline V gene, CDR1 is SGDLS and CDR2 is YYNGEE. The CDR3 loop reads CASSPQMVQETQYF. The CDR3 DNA is TGTGCCAGCAGCCCCCAAATGGTACAAGAGACCCAGTACTTC.

Here the CDR3 reads CASSFPGTGTEAFF. CDR3 coding DNA: TGTGCCAGCAGCTTCCCTGGGACAGGGACTGAAGCTTTCTTT. The rearrangement uses TRBV7-8 and TRBJ1-1, with 9 bases lining up with TRBD1. This CDR3 region has 14 residues. J gave up 5 bases and V 3 bases, and 4 bases lay outside the gene matches. From germline, CDR1 is SGHVS and CDR2 FQNEAQ.

Regarding this clonotype: Mismatch with germline at one junction end may stem from a read error. The V and J genes are TRBV6-6 and TRBJ1-2; 7 bases are shared with TRBD1. Germline V gene data show CDR1 as MNHNY and CDR2 as SVGAGI (reference sequence). The CDR3 totals 13 residues. This CDR3 is CASRYSTGRGYTF. The CDR3 DNA is TGTGCCAGCAGGTACTCGACAGGGCGTGGCTACACCTTC.

This clonotype was seen ten or more times. The V gene is TRBV3-1, the J gene TRBJ2-7, with a possible D match to TRBD1 (7 bases). The CDR3 has 15 amino acids. V was pared by 4 bases and J by 9 bases, with 22 bases between. Per the germline V gene, CDR1 is LGHDT and CDR2 is YNNKEL (reference sequence). The CDR3 loop reads CASSLQGDTRLGQYF. Here the CDR3 DNA reads TGTGCCAGCAGCCTGCAGGGGGACACCCGACTAGGGCAGTACTTC.

This clonotype was counted many times. This chain joins TRBV6-1 and TRBJ2-5; 8 positions match TRBD1. The CDR3 spans 14 residues. V shed 5 bases, J shed 6 bases, and the junction held 8 bases outside the gene matches. The germline gives CDR1 MNHNS, CDR2 SASEGT. CDR3 sequence (DNA): TGTGCCAGCAGTTTTCAGGGGGCGTCGAAGACCCAGTACTTC. Translating gives CASSFQGASKTQYF.

This clonotype was detected many times. This sequence joins TRBV11-2 and TRBJ1-1; D remains ambiguous. The germline gives CDR1 SGHAT, CDR2 FQNNGV. V shed 6 bases and J shed 2 bases, with 16 bases lying between them. CDR3 length: 15 amino acids. CDR3 loop: CASRPTSSGNTEAFF. The CDR3 region has the DNA TGTGCCAGCAGACCAACATCGTCGGGAAACACTGAAGCTTTCTTT.

This clonotype was detected ten times or more. The V call is TRBV5-1, the J call TRBJ2-7; a weak D match, TRBD2 (7 bases). The V gene's germline CDR1 is SGHRS and CDR2 YFSETQ. This CDR3 is built from 14 residues. The V and J ends lost 6 bases and 0 bases respectively, with 13 bases between them. This CDR3 reads CASTRGGSSYEQYF. CDR3 nucleotides: TGCGCCAGCACTCGCGGGGGCTCCTCCTACGAGCAGTACTTC.

This clonotype was seen repeatedly, ten times or more. The chain carries TRBV20-1 and TRBJ1-1; 7 bases are shared with TRBD1. The junction had 17 bases not matched to a gene; V was cut back by 6 bases and J by 10 bases. Germline V gives CDR1 DFQATT, CDR2 SNEGSKA (reference sequence). The CDR3 extends over 14 amino acids. This CDR3 is CSALLTGQFEVAFF. The CDR3 nucleotides read TGCAGTGCCCTCTTAACGGGACAGTTTGAAGTAGCTTTCTTT.

Many counts were recorded for this clonotype. The chain is built from TRBV5-1 and TRBJ1-1; 8 bases line up with TRBD1. From germline, CDR1 is SGHRS and CDR2 YFSETQ. Losses at the gene ends were 3 bases for V and 4 bases for J; bases not matched to a gene: 5. The length of the CDR3 is 14 residues. CDR3 sequence (DNA): TGCGCCAGCAGCTCGTCAGGGGGCCTCACTGAAGCTTTCTTT. This gives the protein CASSSSGGLTEAFF. Complete variable domain (other parts from reference TRBV5-1 and TRBJ1-1): KAGVTQTPRYLIKTRGQQVTLSCSPISGHRSVSWYQQTPGQGLQFLFEYFSETQRNKGNFPGRFSGRQFSNSRSEMNVSTLELGDSALYLCASSSSGGLTEAFFGQGTRLTVV.

This chain connects TRBV9 to TRBJ2-3; 7 bases align to TRBD2. V lost 1 base to trimming and J lost 6 bases; unmatched junction nucleotides: 8. This CDR3 has 15 amino acids. Germline assignment: CDR1 SGDLS and CDR2 YYNGEE. Here the CDR3 reads CASSVSLGRADTQYF. CDR3 bases: TGTGCCAGCAGCGTATCACTAGGGAGGGCGGATACGCAGTATTTT.

The rearrangement uses TRBV3-1 and TRBJ2-3; 7 bases fit TRBD2. Germline V gene lookup returns CDR1 LGHDT and CDR2 YNNKEL (reference sequence). J gave up 2 bases and V 0 bases, and 2 bases lay outside the gene matches. CDR3 length equals 15 residues. In DNA, the CDR3 is TGTGCCAGCAGCCAAGACGGGAGGATCACAGATACGCAGTATTTT. Amino acids: CASSQDGRITDTQYF.

This clonotype was counted many times. The chain joins TRBV7-3 to TRBJ2-1; D may match TRBD1 or TRBD2 (5 bases each). Trimming took 1 base from V and 7 from J, leaving 14 bases between them. Germline V gives CDR1 SGHTA, CDR2 FQGTGA. The CDR3 is 15 residues long. The CDR3 loop reads CASSLRRGEKNEQFF. The CDR3 DNA sequence: TGTGCCAGCAGCTTAAGGCGAGGGGAAAAGAATGAGCAGTTCTTC.